The source of this TCR beta chain is a study of cytomegalovirus exposure and HLA in healthy donors (dated by TCRdb to 2015 to 2018). With regard to the full study: An earlier analysis of 550 to 700 of the donors reported roughly 270 Gb of sequence data and roughly 110 million unique TCR beta sequences from about 179 million T cells. The number of donors typed differed by locus, with roughly 620-630 for A, B, C, DRB1 and DQB1, approximately 500 for DQA1, 606 for DPA1, and about 450 for DPB1. The study profiled the T cell repertoires of under 850 subjects by immunosequencing and related them to cytomegalovirus serostatus. Four to six DR-DQ haplotypes were handled as single units for association and clustering, since linkage in the cohort was strong. To predict cytomegalovirus infection status, the study brought together high-throughput TCR immunosequencing, statistical association of individual TCRs with disease status, and machine learning. A later analysis re-analyzed previously published TCR beta repertoires from roughly 630 donors and added high-resolution HLA genotyping to study TCR occurrence patterns. Among some 400 genotyped donors of the cohort, an average of around 250,000 unique TCR beta nucleotide sequences was sequenced per donor, of which 15% to 20% were non-productive. In a later genetic analysis, genome-wide SNP genotypes for about three fifths of the 666 donors were used, and that subset was treated as a discovery cohort. The study was designed to test whether signatures of past pathogen exposure could be identified by cataloging public T cell receptors. Among the roughly 400 genotyped donors, more than 70% belonged to the genetic ancestry cluster associated with self-reported Caucasian donors. Alongside the repertoire data, information on donor age, sex, ethnicity and CMV serostatus was compiled. A separate validation cohort of roughly 130 different subjects was used in addition to the approximately 640-subject first cohort. The later analysis used no new phenotypic data to find candidate immune exposures, relying instead on TCR beta sequences and their occurrence across donors. HLA typing covered class I and class II loci at four-digit resolution. An early release covering roughly 600 HLA-typed donors comprised 250 to 350 gigabases of sequencing data and 65 million to 100 million unique TCR sequences. Every discovery cohort repertoire had been produced on one sequencing platform. An earlier analysis of some 500 of the donors used high-throughput TCR beta sequencing to judge whether each TCR beta V gene segment behaved as functional or pseudogenic. Results and caveats for the whole study, not just this receptor: The cohort was sequenced for TCR beta chains only, and without alpha or paired-chain data the features that could be detected were limited. According to a later analysis, most CMV-associated TCR beta chains appeared to be HLA-restricted, and the HLA associations seemed to be driven largely by CMV exposure. Assigning TCR associations to individual alleles was difficult when HLA alleles, especially DR and DQ, strongly co-occurred. Because some donors lacked HLA typing at each locus, the association tests relied only on the typed subset. A further reported finding was that TCR beta sequences accurately predicted the HLA-A and HLA-B alleles for most subjects in the first cohort. Because the 87-base-pair reads could not distinguish some IMGT-functional V segments, including TRBV6-2 and TRBV6-3, those segments were excluded. The authors suggested that the approach could potentially be extended to other disease states and immunological phenotypes. In a later analysis, several top co-occurrence clusters were reported to appear linked to parvovirus B19, influenza, CMV and Epstein-Barr virus. In an earlier analysis of roughly 560 of the donors, most TCR beta V segments were observed in productive rearrangements about 87% or about 30% of the time, broadly matching IMGT annotations. Linkage disequilibrium might explain the correlated functional status among segregating V segments, but an unknown experimental factor could not be excluded. A later genetic analysis associated a missense DCLRE1C variant with V-gene and J-gene trimming of TCR beta chains, and an independent cohort replicated the association. For the cohort, immune exposure information was limited to CMV serostatus. In the study, roughly 160 TCR beta chains were listed as associated with cytomegalovirus. In a later analysis, TCR association rates were found to vary across HLA loci, with the most associated TCRs seen for DRB1 alleles and the fewest for HLA-C alleles. A few of the identified cytomegalovirus-associated TCR beta chains were confirmed in vitro to be specific for cytomegalovirus antigens. A cluster of highly shared sequence variants was judged likely to be a technical artifact of the sequencing pipeline. According to a later genetic analysis, donors in an Asian-associated ancestry cluster had fewer N-insertions in productive TCRs than the approximately 610-donor mean. Sequencing depth was assumed to be roughly uniform across donors in the presence/absence analyses, though that assumption may not hold. At a false discovery rate of 0.05, a later analysis linked 16,951 TCR beta sequences to specific HLA alleles. In a later analysis, HLA-associated TCR beta chains were found to be more clonally expanded and to have lower generation probabilities than equally common non-associated chains. Most TCR sequences were seen in very few donors, while some public TCRs were found in many individuals. Because counts were too low, fewer than 20 rarely observed V segments, including chromosome 9 orphons, were excluded from the earlier analysis of under 650 of the donors. The classifier was reported to diagnose cytomegalovirus status with high specificity and sensitivity in both the original and validation cohorts.

Libraries came from the immunoSEQ multiplex PCR assay. The multiplex PCR relied on a mix of 60 forward primers for TCR Vbeta segments and 13 reverse primers for TCR Jbeta segments. Amplification of the CDR3 region of rearranged TCR beta genes was performed with a multiplex PCR assay on genomic DNA. On the Illumina HiSeq System, the amplified TCR beta libraries were sequenced as 87-base-pair reads. The paper's data handling went like this. A later analysis counted around 72 million unique TCR beta chains across the 650 to 700 repertoires, and roughly 11 million of these chains were shared by at least two donors. A nearest-neighbor algorithm error-corrected the raw reads and collapsed the reads into unique sequences, merging closely related sequences to remove PCR and sequencing errors. V, D and J gene segments were assigned by aligning CDR3 sequences to IMGT reference sequences. For a sequence to be retained, a match of at least six nucleotides was required to both a V gene segment and a J gene segment. Rearrangements were called productive when the CDR3 lacked stop codons and stayed in frame with V and J; all others were non-productive. CDR3 was defined according to IMGT convention as the region running from the second conserved V-encoded cysteine to the conserved J-encoded phenylalanine. The earlier analysis of some 600 of the donors excluded sequences that lacked an unambiguous match to a single V gene segment. An earlier analysis of several hundred of the donors called V segments functional above 56.7% productive rearrangements and segregating when the between-donor standard deviation exceeded 5%. To diagnose cytomegalovirus status from the catalog of TCR beta chain sequences, a statistical classification framework was built. In a later analysis, TCR nucleotide sequences were compared against IMGT/GENE-DB human TR gene sequences so that V and J genes could be assigned. The TCRdist pipeline was used in a later analysis to assign CDR3 sequences and most-parsimonious VDJ recombination scenarios. In a later analysis, each TCR beta chain was defined by its CDR3 amino acid sequence together with its V-gene family, and reads without a unique V-gene family were excluded. To address suspected cross-contamination and a sequencing artifact, a later analysis removed some 620 highly shared, low-generation-probability nucleotide sequences. For each public chain, a later analysis derived a clonal expansion index from normalized ranks of inferred template counts within each repertoire. Generation probabilities in a later analysis came from a VDJ recombination model fitted to out-of-frame rearrangements, and those results were checked against IGoR. Hypergeometric tests were used in a later analysis to score TCR-TCR, TCR-HLA and TCR-CMV co-occurrence, with a repertoire-size bias correction applied to the TCR pairs. In a later analysis, false discovery rates were estimated by permuting HLA or CMV assignments 20 times. In a later analysis, co-occurring TCRs were grouped with DBSCAN, and TCRdist sequence similarity was added when clustering was performed within HLA-allele-positive subsets. For co-occurrence clustering, repertoires with fewer than 30,000 or more than 120,000 public chains were excluded, along with four to six repertoires with anomalous nucleotide sharing. This is the immuneACCESS table as TCRdb keeps it, with only in-frame sequences that have V and J called. A part of the clones is gone; compared with another copy, unresolved V genes explain less than half, and the rest is unexplained. Clone size and V and J calls were adopted from that table, with D and trimming inferred from the DNA. The sample includes over 150,000 clones, with around 77% observed a single time. More than 2% of the sample comes from the top ten.

Details on this clone: The target of this receptor is not known. Base qualities are not provided; no much larger clone lies one nucleotide away.

The cohort consisted of 666 healthy bone marrow donors. Cohort members were all nominally healthy when sampled, although unrecorded immune exposures were likely present. The donor was CMV seropositive and belonged to the group of some 290 seropositive cohort members. Every donor gave a peripheral blood sample, and the peripheral blood mononuclear cells from that sample were used for TCR beta sequencing. The Qiagen DNeasy Blood Extraction Kit was used to extract genomic DNA from the blood cell samples. From a lookup of the germline V gene, CDR1 and CDR2 are SGHTA and FQGNSA. The CDR3 runs 16 amino acids, cysteine and phenylalanine included. Just CDR3 DNA is preserved here, 48 bases in frame from base 1. The germline V and J ends show losses of 1 base and 5 bases respectively, and no gene match explains 9 bases of the junction.

The rearrangement joined TRBV7-2 to TRBJ2-5; the central 8 bases match TRBD2. The source material was PBMCs. The source of this sequence is a man aged 45-65 years in good health and CMV-seropositive. The DNA reads TGTGCCAGCAGCTTAGGGGGCGGGGGGATTTTCGAGACCCAGTACTTC. The translation is CASSLGGGGIFETQYF.